Detailed here is one T cell receptor beta chain. In the study's own analysis: Nucleated cell number was recorded as an estimate derived from reference gene primer amplification. The table came from immunoSEQ multiplex PCR; TCRdb's copy has only in-frame clones and leaves some out. V and J calls and clone size are as listed in that table; D and trimming were resolved from the DNA. Found here are fewer than 450,000 clones, less than 95% of them singletons; the top ten hold 0.6%. This CDR3 comprises 15 residues. Germline V gene sequence: CDR1 SGHDT, CDR2 YYEEEE. The V end lost 0 bases, the J end lost 3 bases, and 12 bases lay between the germline ends. This entry belongs to a study of blood T cell repertoires in COVID-19. Across the study: The United States, Italy and Spain were the sources of the acute and convalescent COVID-19 samples.

Individuals drawn from approximately 26 US areas were about 18 to 95 years old. Resolution of symptoms, clearance, or two negative PCRs was present in recovered Cohort 3 donors. The sequenced sample consisted of PBMCs or T cells enriched from blood (not recorded which). The TCR sequence derives from a man younger than 30 who had recovered from COVID-19. The V and J genes are TRBV5-6 and TRBJ1-2, with D perhaps TRBD1 (6 bases). The CDR3 DNA is TGTGCCAGCAGCTTGGGAGCAGGGGAATACTATGGCTACACCTTC. This gives the protein CASSLGAGEYYGYTF.